Below, 28 T cell receptor beta chains from the same sample are listed, as sequenced in a study of CD8+ T cells in alopecia areata. Once RNA had been extracted, it was reverse transcribed into cDNA to act as the sequencing template. The repertoire was sequenced with immunoSEQ multiplex PCR; TCRdb's copy has only in-frame clones and lacks some. This sample has about 97,000 clones, with 35% to 45% found just once. The sample comprised CD4+ T cells sorted from blood. These receptors were collected from a human donor with alopecia areata.

V usage is TRBV18 and J usage is TRBJ1-5; possibly TRBD1 for D (5 bases). Germline V lookup: CDR1 KGHSH, CDR2 LQKENI. There are 15 residues in the CDR3. Between the trimmed V and J ends, which lost 3 bases and 6 bases, there was a span of 15 bases. The chain's CDR3 is CASSPSGVQSQPQHF. In DNA, the CDR3 is TGTGCCAGCTCACCTTCGGGGGTGCAAAGTCAGCCCCAGCATTTT.

This clone is classed as medium-sized (0.01 to 0.1%). This chain joins TRBV7-2 and TRBJ2-7; 9 positions match TRBD1. CDR3 length equals 14 residues. Germline loops: CDR1 SGHTA, CDR2 FQGNSA. The trim removed 4 bases at V and 3 bases at J, leaving 4 bases unmatched. Written as DNA, the CDR3 is TGTGCCAGCAGCTCCACGGGACAGGGCTACGAGCAGTACTTC. This translates into CASSSTGQGYEQYF. The full variable domain, with the rest looked up from reference TRBV7-2 and TRBJ2-7, is GAGVSQSPSNKVTEKGKDVELRCDPISGHTALYWYRQSLGQGLEFLIYFQGNSAPDKSGLPSDRFSAERTGGSVSTLTIQRTQQEDSAVYLCASSSTGQGYEQYFGPGTRLTVT.

Comments on this clone: Other DNA sequences in the same sample also yield this CDR3. The V gene is TRBV5-1, the J gene TRBJ2-3, with 9 bases lining up with TRBD1. Trimming cost V 0 bases and J 1 base; bases outside gene matches: 0. Germline CDR1 SGHRS, CDR2 YFSETQ. The CDR3 covers 15 residues. CDR3 in DNA: TGCGCCAGCAGCTTGGACAGGGGGCGCACAGATACGCAGTATTTT. This codes for CASSLDRGRTDTQYF.

This clone was counted only a few times. The chain has TRBV6-5 and TRBJ1-6, with D uncertain. The CDR3 length is 15 residues. Germline CDR1 and CDR2: MNHEY and SVGAGI. V was shortened by 5 bases and J by 4 bases, with 12 bases between the two germline ends. The CDR3 is CASSRMTGYNSPLHF. In nucleotides, the CDR3 is TGTGCCAGCAGTCGGATGACGGGTTATAATTCACCCCTCCACTTT.

The CDR3 here is CASSLAQDTQYF. The CDR3 DNA reads TGCGCCAGCAGCTTGGCCCAGGATACGCAGTATTTT. The V gene is TRBV5-1, the J gene TRBJ2-3, with D uncertain. The CDR3 runs to 12 residues. Per the germline V gene, CDR1 is SGHRS and CDR2 is YFSETQ. V was cut by 0 bases and J by 6 bases, with 5 bases left in between.

The V and J genes are TRBV15 and TRBJ2-7; the D call may be TRBD1 or TRBD2 (5 bases each). Germline-derived CDR1 and CDR2 are LNHNV and YYDKDF (reference sequence). CDR3 length: 13 residues. V was cut by 1 base and J by 5 bases, with 9 bases left in between. This chain's CDR3 is CATSRGGVDEQYF. The DNA for the CDR3 is TGTGCCACCAGCAGAGGAGGGGTGGACGAGCAGTACTTC.

V and J are TRBV9 and TRBJ2-7; D remains ambiguous. V was shortened by 3 bases and J by 5 bases, with 12 bases between the two germline ends. In germline, CDR1 is SGDLS, CDR2 YYNGEE. The CDR3 has 13 amino acids. The CDR3 region is CASSAPPLHEQYF. The CDR3 region has the DNA TGTGCCAGCAGCGCCCCTCCCCTGCACGAGCAGTACTTC.

This clone was picked up one time. The chain couples TRBV30 to TRBJ1-1, with D maybe TRBD1 (5 bases). CDR3 length: 14 residues. Deletions cut 1 base from V and 0 bases from J, with 9 bases between. Germline V lookup: CDR1 GTSNPN, CDR2 SVGIG (reference sequence). CDR3 DNA: TGTGCCTGGAGTGGACCGACAGTGAACACTGAAGCTTTCTTT. Its translation is CAWSGPTVNTEAFF.

V is TRBV11-2 and J is TRBJ1-2; TRBD1 matches 7 bases. CDR3 length equals 16 residues. V shed 8 bases and J 4 bases; nucleotides not matched to a gene: 16. From germline, CDR1 is SGHAT and CDR2 FQNNGV. The CDR3 DNA reads TGTGCCAGCCAACCGTTCCGGGACAGCGACCCCTATGGCTACACCTTC. Its protein is CASQPFRDSDPYGYTF.

A few counts support this clone. V usage is TRBV5-1 and J usage is TRBJ2-7; unclear D gene. The germline gives CDR1 SGHRS, CDR2 YFSETQ. V lost 4 bases and J 7 bases, leaving 21 bases between the germline ends. There are 15 residues in the CDR3. In DNA form, the CDR3 reads TGCGCCAGCAGCGGGGATTACCTCGCCTTCCTGGAGCAGTACTTC. Residues: CASSGDYLAFLEQYF.

This clone appeared many times. The chain is built from TRBV4-3 and TRBJ2-3; D gene unclear. CDR1 is LGHNA, CDR2 YSLEER, per germline. The CDR3 loop spans 15 amino acids. Trimming left V 0 bases short and J 0 bases short, with 7 bases between. The CDR3 here is CASSQDTSSTDTQYF. The CDR3 DNA sequence: TGCGCCAGCAGCCAAGATACCAGCAGCACAGATACGCAGTATTTT.

This chain links TRBV11-2 with TRBJ2-1; 7 bases line up with TRBD1. In germline, CDR1 is SGHAT, CDR2 FQNNGV. The CDR3 length is 15 residues. The trim removed 6 bases at V and 5 bases at J, leaving 10 bases unmatched. CDR3 residues: CASRATGVWDNEQFF. The DNA of the CDR3 is TGTGCCAGCAGAGCTACAGGGGTTTGGGACAATGAGCAGTTCTTC.

In regard to this clone: Other DNA variants within this sample encode the same CDR3. The chain employs TRBV5-1 and TRBJ2-3; 8 nucleotides align to TRBD2. The CDR3 totals 15 residues. Germline V lookup: CDR1 SGHRS, CDR2 YFSETQ. The J segment lost 1 base and the V segment lost 1 base, leaving 2 bases of the junction unmatched. The CDR3 reads CASSLQLAGTDTQYF. As DNA, the CDR3 is TGCGCCAGCAGCTTGCAACTAGCGGGCACAGATACGCAGTATTTT. The full variable domain, completed using reference TRBV5-1 and TRBJ2-3, is KAGVTQTPRYLIKTRGQQVTLSCSPISGHRSVSWYQQTPGQGLQFLFEYFSETQRNKGNFPGRFSGRQFSNSRSEMNVSTLELGDSALYLCASSLQLAGTDTQYFGPGTRLTVL.

The sample holds a few counts of this clone. The J gene is TRBJ2-7, the V gene TRBV27; the match to TRBD1 covers 8 bases. V shed 0 bases, J shed 6 bases, and the junction held 13 bases outside the gene matches. Per the germline V gene, CDR1 is MNHEY and CDR2 is SMNVEV (reference sequence). This CDR3 is 17 amino acids long. In DNA, the CDR3 is TGTGCCAGCAGTTTATCCCCATACAGGGGGGAAGGATTCGAGCAGTACTTC. It encodes CASSLSPYRGEGFEQYF.

This clone has more than one count but fewer than ten. Additional DNA sequences in this sample encode the identical CDR3. This chain links TRBV7-2 with TRBJ2-5, with a weak D call TRBD2 (5 bases). The CDR3 loop spans 13 amino acids. Germline V gene lookup returns CDR1 SGHTA and CDR2 FQGNSA. V lost 3 bases and J 3 bases, leaving 8 bases between the germline ends. The DNA of the CDR3 is TGTGCCAGCAGCTTTGCCGGGGAAGAGACCCAGTACTTC. Its protein is CASSFAGEETQYF.

This clone was recorded a few times. The chain couples TRBV2 to TRBJ1-5; D gene unclear. CDR1 SNHLY and CDR2 FYNNEI come from the germline V gene. CDR3 size: 12 residues. V was clipped by 4 bases and J by 2 bases, with 3 bases between them. CDR3 sequence reads: CASSAGNQPQHF. For the CDR3, the DNA is TGTGCCAGCAGTGCAGGCAATCAGCCCCAGCATTTT.

The gene calls are TRBV7-7 and TRBJ1-4; D may be TRBD1 (5 bases). The CDR3 is 13 amino acids. CDR1 and CDR2 from the germline V gene are SSHAT and FNYEAQ (reference sequence). The germline V and J ends were trimmed by 4 bases and 7 bases, with 10 bases remaining between them. The CDR3 DNA reads TGTGCCAGCAGCTCGGCTAGGGGTGAAAAACTGTTTTTT. It encodes CASSSARGEKLFF.

In DNA form, the CDR3 reads TGTGCCACCAGCAGGGGACAGACGCACTATGGCTACACCTTC. This codes for CATSRGQTHYGYTF. The chain joins TRBV15 to TRBJ1-2; 7 bases are shared with TRBD1. CDR3 size: 14 residues. The ends lost 3 bases at V and 3 bases at J; junction bases unmatched: 4. Per germline, CDR1 LNHNV and CDR2 YYDKDF (reference sequence).

Only a few counts were recorded for this clone. The genes are TRBV5-6 and TRBJ2-7; 7 bases fit TRBD1. Trimming took 7 bases from V and 3 from J; bases not matched to a gene: 7. The CDR3 contains 13 residues. In germline, CDR1 is SGHDT, CDR2 YYEEEE. The CDR3 DNA sequence: TGTGCCAGCGCTCGGGACAGCTTCTACGAGCAGTACTTC. This sequence encodes CASARDSFYEQYF.

This clone came up a few times. The chain has TRBV7-6 and TRBJ2-5; 7 bases align to TRBD2. In germline, CDR1 is SGHVS, CDR2 FNYEAQ. With 2 bases clipped from V and 1 base from J, the junction kept 1 base outside the gene matches. The CDR3 is made up of 14 amino acids. The CDR3 spells CASSLPSGQETQYF. The CDR3 DNA sequence: TGTGCCAGCAGCTTACCTAGCGGCCAAGAGACCCAGTACTTC.

The sample holds a few counts of this clone. The chain is built from TRBV29-1 and TRBJ1-1, with D maybe TRBD1 (6 bases). Germline CDR1 SQVTM, CDR2 ANQGSEA. This CDR3 contains 13 residues. V gave up 5 bases and J gave up 2 bases, with 12 bases separating them. The CDR3 sequence: CSVRTDPNTEAFF. The CDR3 DNA follows: TGCAGCGTTCGGACAGACCCTAACACTGAAGCTTTCTTT.

The chain carries TRBV6-5 and TRBJ2-3; D is undetermined. V was pared by 2 bases and J by 1 base, with 4 bases between. Germline CDR1 MNHEY, CDR2 SVGAGI. The CDR3 length is 13 residues. The CDR3 region has the DNA TGTGCCAGCAGTTACACACGCACAGATACGCAGTATTTT. Its translation: CASSYTRTDTQYF.

The V and J genes are TRBV7-2 and TRBJ2-1; D is perhaps TRBD1 or TRBD2 (6 bases each). Trimming cost V 1 base and J 0 bases, with 10 bases left between them. This CDR3 has 16 amino acids. Germline V gene data show CDR1 as SGHTA and CDR2 as FQGNSA. This chain's CDR3 is CASSLVGGSSYNEQFF. The CDR3 nucleotides read TGTGCCAGCAGCTTAGTAGGGGGGAGCTCCTACAATGAGCAGTTCTTC.

Remarks on this clone: The sample contains more than one DNA sequence encoding this CDR3. This sequence joins TRBV30 and TRBJ2-7; D is perhaps TRBD2 (5 bases). The CDR3 sequence is 11 residues long. Germline V gene data show CDR1 as GTSNPN and CDR2 as SVGIG (reference sequence). V lost 1 base and J 4 bases, leaving 5 bases between the germline ends. The CDR3, as DNA: TGTGCCTGGAGTGGAGGGTACGAGCAGTACTTC. This gives the protein CAWSGGYEQYF.

The chain links TRBV4-3 to TRBJ2-6; 8 bases match TRBD1. The trim removed 4 bases at V and 3 bases at J, leaving 8 bases unmatched. Germline CDR1 and CDR2: LGHNA and YSLEER. This CDR3 has 17 residues. CDR3 nucleotide sequence: TGCGCCAGCAGCCGCGACCAGGGGGCTGGTGGGGCCAACGTCCTGACTTTC. Translation gives CASSRDQGAGGANVLTF.

This chain links TRBV11-2 with TRBJ2-7, with TRBD2 as a possible D gene (7 bases). Between the trimmed V and J ends, which lost 2 bases and 3 bases, there was a span of 17 bases. This CDR3 is built from 16 residues. Germline CDR1 reads SGHAT; CDR2 reads FQNNGV. CDR3 in DNA: TGTGCCAGCAGCTTATCGCGAGGGGGGGGCGACTACGAGCAGTACTTC. It encodes CASSLSRGGGDYEQYF. The variable domain in full, completed from reference TRBV11-2 and TRBJ2-7, reads EAGVAQSPRYKIIEKRQSVAFWCNPISGHATLYWYQQILGQGPKLLIQFQNNGVVDDSQLPKDRFSAERLKGVDSTLKIQPAKLEDSAVYLCASSLSRGGGDYEQYFGPGTRLTVT.

The rearrangement links TRBV19 to TRBJ2-7; 10 nucleotides match TRBD2. Germline V lookup: CDR1 LNHDA, CDR2 SQIVND (reference sequence). CDR3 length equals 14 residues. V was clipped by 6 bases and J by 6 bases; unmatched bases: 8. Written as DNA, the CDR3 is TGTGCCAGTAGGTTAGCGGGAGGCGGATCCGAGCAGTACTTC. Residues: CASRLAGGGSEQYF.

This clone has only a few counts. The chain combines TRBV19 with TRBJ2-5; D might be TRBD1 or TRBD2, each matching 5 bases. The V gene lost 3 bases and the J gene lost 4 bases, with 15 bases spanning the gap. CDR3 length equals 15 residues. Germline values: CDR1 LNHDA, CDR2 SQIVND (reference sequence). The DNA of the CDR3 is TGTGCCAGTAGTATGGGGACCGGTGGGCGAGAGACCCAGTACTTC. This encodes CASSMGTGGRETQYF.